The subject of this entry is one T cell receptor beta chain. The data stem from a study of CD8+ T cells in alopecia areata. The overall study: Treated patients swallowed 5 to 10 mg of oral tofacitinib twice daily. Treatment ran 6 to 18 months, with 6 months of follow-up afterward.

Sequencing relied on a cDNA template that was reverse transcribed from extracted RNA. Clones were sequenced by immunoSEQ multiplex PCR, and TCRdb holds only the in-frame ones, with some missing. The sample includes about 180,000 clones, approximately 70% of them seen just once. The sequenced sample was CD8+ T cells sorted from blood, obtained at week 0. The origin of this receptor is a human donor with alopecia areata.

CDR3 bases: TGCGCCAGCTTTGGACAGGGGGCGGTAGGGACTGAAGCTTTCTTT. As protein: CASFGQGAVGTEAFF. The rearrangement links TRBV5-1 to TRBJ1-1; 11 bases agree with TRBD1. Germline V gene sequence: CDR1 SGHRS, CDR2 YFSETQ. CDR3 length: 15 amino acids. The junction had 10 bases not matched to a gene; V was cut back by 7 bases and J by 5 bases.